This T cell receptor beta chain was recovered during a study of long-term antiretroviral therapy in people with HIV. Germline V gene data show CDR1 as MNHEY and CDR2 as SMNVEV (reference sequence). The CDR3 spans 14 residues. The V end lost 8 bases, the J end lost 4 bases, and 17 bases lay between the germline ends. Regarding the study as a whole: Whichever time point was examined, clones expanded before ART dominated the repertoire. An increase in diversity followed ART, yet levels stayed below transplant donor controls. HIV repertoires had narrower CDR3 length ranges than controls.

Researchers ran immunoSEQ v3.0 at survey level. TCRdb's copy holds only in-frame clones and misses some; the assay was immunoSEQ multiplex PCR. The sample shows 20,000 to 30,000 clones, around 83% of them seen only once. Each HIV participant was treated in the United States. Concerning this clone: Its antigen is not identified.

This clonotype was sampled from a man between 18 and 29 years old with HIV. The sample here was unsorted PBMCs, taken 3 years after starting antiretroviral therapy. The chain combines TRBV27 with TRBJ2-5; D not certain. This CDR3 is CASASRALGETQYF. The CDR3 DNA sequence: TGTGCCAGCGCTTCCCGGGCCTTGGGAGAGACCCAGTACTTC.